The rows below give T cell receptor beta chains drawn from one sample of a study of blood T cell repertoires in COVID-19. Profiling relied on immunoSEQ multiplex PCR, and the TCRdb table lists in-frame clones only, not all of them. This sample yields about 200,000 clones, of which 65% to 90% are seen a single time; around 5.2% belongs to the top ten. The sample consisted of PBMCs or T cells enriched from blood (not recorded which). The origin of the receptors is a woman in her fifties or sixties with acute COVID-19. Both conserved end residues are part of each CDR3. A D gene is named only where the DNA matches it firmly. Clone size appears in some rows only: once, few, many, or a class for an expanded clone.

j_call cdr3_length v_call clone_size d_call cdr3_aa cdr3_nt
TRBJ2-2 18 TRBV15 - - CATSRDISSGFNTGELFF TGTGCCACCAGCAGAGATATCTCAAGCGGCTTCAACACCGGGGAGCTGTTTTTT
TRBJ2-4 16 TRBV6-2/TRBV6-3 - - CASSESGGLAKNIQYF TGTGCCAGCAGCGAGTCTGGAGGGTTAGCCAAAAACATTCAGTACTTC
TRBJ2-2 16 TRBV6-6 - - CASILPGGTNTGELFF TGTGCCAGCATCTTGCCTGGCGGCACGAACACCGGGGAGCTGTTTTTT
TRBJ1-5 14 TRBV6-2/TRBV6-3 - - CASSYGNGGQPQHF TGTGCCAGCAGTTATGGTAACGGGGGGCAGCCCCAGCATTTT
TRBJ2-3 16 TRBV5-1 few TRBD2 CASSVQAGGSTDTQYF TGCGCCAGCAGCGTCCAAGCGGGGGGCAGCACAGATACGCAGTATTTT
TRBJ1-3 17 TRBV5-1 - TRBD1 CASSLGSGTGPGNTIYF TGCGCCAGCAGCTTGGGGTCCGGGACAGGGCCTGGAAACACCATATATTTT
TRBJ1-1 11 TRBV28 - - CASRSVTEAFF TGTGCCAGCAGGAGCGTCACTGAAGCTTTCTTT
TRBJ2-1 15 TRBV4-3 - TRBD2 CASRGGGGPYNEQFF TGCGCCAGCAGAGGTGGGGGGGGACCCTACAATGAGCAGTTCTTC
TRBJ2-3 14 TRBV27 once - CASSLQRQGTTQYF TGTGCCAGCAGTCTCCAACGCCAGGGGACTACGCAGTATTTT
TRBJ1-5 13 TRBV6-1 - - CASSLSGAQPQHF TGTGCCAGCAGCTTATCAGGGGCACAGCCCCAGCATTTT
TRBJ1-2 14 TRBV11-2 - - CASSLKVGGSGYTF TGTGCCAGCAGCTTAAAAGTAGGGGGTTCTGGCTACACCTTC
TRBJ1-6 13 TRBV20-1 few - CSASGDTNSPLHF TGCAGTGCTAGTGGAGACACTAATTCACCCCTCCACTTT
TRBJ2-3 15 TRBV7-2 once TRBD2 CASSFLAGGWDTQYF TGTGCCAGCAGCTTTTTAGCGGGAGGATGGGATACGCAGTATTTT
TRBJ1-3 16 TRBV19 - - CASEYRGSSSGNTIYF TGTGCCAGCGAATACCGGGGGTCAAGCTCTGGAAACACCATATATTTT
TRBJ1-5 13 TRBV28 - - CASSLLAFQPQHF TGTGCCAGCAGTTTATTGGCTTTTCAGCCCCAGCATTTT
TRBJ1-1 13 TRBV5-6 - TRBD1 CASSFPGGTEAFF TGTGCCAGCAGCTTTCCAGGGGGCACTGAAGCTTTCTTT
TRBJ2-6 16 TRBV7-9 - - CASSYREISGANVLTF TGTGCCAGCAGCTACAGGGAAATCTCTGGGGCCAACGTCCTGACTTTC
TRBJ1-4 15 TRBV2 - TRBD1 CASSDRTGGDEKLFF TGTGCCAGCAGTGACCGGACAGGGGGCGATGAAAAACTGTTTTTT
TRBJ1-5 16 TRBV15 - TRBD1 CATSDRTGGSNQPQHF TGTGCCACCAGCGACCGGACAGGAGGGAGCAATCAGCCCCAGCATTTT
TRBJ2-2 13 TRBV5-1 few - CASRAVNTGELFF TGCGCTTCGAGAGCGGTAAACACCGGGGAGCTGTTTTTT
TRBJ2-2 15 TRBV7-2 - TRBD2 CASSVGLAITGELFF TGTGCCAGCAGCGTGGGACTAGCTATCACCGGGGAGCTGTTTTTT
TRBJ1-6 16 TRBV5-5 - - CASSLGESSYNSPLHF TGTGCCAGCAGCTTGGGGGAGAGCTCCTATAATTCACCCCTCCACTTT
TRBJ1-2 15 TRBV9 - TRBD1 CASSVEGQGVFGYTF TGTGCCAGCAGCGTAGAGGGACAGGGGGTTTTTGGCTACACCTTC
TRBJ2-3 14 TRBV16 - - CASSQVRSTDTQYF TGTGCCAGCAGCCAAGTCAGGTCAACAGATACGCAGTATTTT
TRBJ1-3 16 TRBV7-2 - - CASSSGGTLGRNTIYF TGTGCCAGCAGCTCGGGCGGGACGCTTGGGCGAAACACCATATATTTT
TRBJ2-3 19 TRBV7-2 once TRBD2 CASSPGTSGRLRVADTQYF TGTGCCAGCAGCCCCGGGACTAGCGGGAGGTTACGGGTCGCAGATACGCAGTATTTT
TRBJ2-1 20 TRBV7-8 - TRBD1 CASSWRVMGGDRGSYNEQFF TGTGCCAGCAGCTGGCGTGTAATGGGTGGGGACAGGGGTTCCTACAATGAGCAGTTCTTC
TRBJ2-3 16 TRBV5-6 - TRBD2 CASSFWTLAGGDTQYF TGTGCCAGCAGCTTTTGGACCCTAGCGGGAGGAGATACGCAGTATTTT
TRBJ1-2 13 TRBV6-5 - - CASSSQQGWGYTF TGTGCCAGCAGTTCACAACAGGGTTGGGGCTACACCTTC
TRBJ2-1 14 TRBV6-2/TRBV6-3 few TRBD1 CASSWDSSYNEQFF TGTGCCAGCAGTTGGGACAGCTCCTACAATGAGCAGTTCTTC
TRBJ1-5 14 TRBV2 - - CASSERTGNQPQHF TGTGCCAGCAGTGAAAGAACAGGCAATCAGCCCCAGCATTTT
TRBJ2-2 19 TRBV3-1/TRBV3-2 - TRBD2 CASSQAGYLAATNTGELFF TGTGCCAGCAGCCAAGCGGGGTATCTAGCGGCGACGAACACCGGGGAGCTGTTTTTT
TRBJ1-2 15 TRBV28 once - CASSLPLDGGEGYTF TGTGCCAGCAGTTTACCGCTGGACGGAGGAGAAGGCTACACCTTC
TRBJ2-3 13 TRBV5-6 - TRBD2 CASSFGGADTQYF TGTGCCAGCAGCTTTGGGGGGGCAGATACGCAGTATTTT
TRBJ1-1 15 TRBV5-4 - - CASSVGYSSNTEAFF TGTGCCAGCAGCGTCGGATATAGCTCGAACACTGAAGCTTTCTTT
TRBJ1-1 17 TRBV3-1/TRBV3-2 - TRBD1 CASSQEPRGHSSTEAFF TGTGCCAGCAGCCAAGAGCCCAGGGGGCATTCGAGCACTGAAGCTTTCTTT
TRBJ1-3 14 TRBV25-1 - TRBD1 CASSDAGGANTIYF TGTGCCAGCAGTGACGCAGGGGGCGCGAACACCATATATTTT
TRBJ1-5 18 TRBV9 - TRBD1 CASSGPGTDRYSNQPQHF TGTGCCAGCAGCGGTCCCGGGACGGACAGGTATAGCAATCAGCCCCAGCATTTT
TRBJ2-7 13 TRBV10-3 - - CAISEAGPYEQYF TGTGCCATCAGTGAGGCAGGCCCCTACGAGCAGTACTTC
TRBJ2-5 13 TRBV6-5 - - CASSPARGETQYF TGTGCCAGCAGCCCGGCCAGGGGCGAGACCCAGTACTTC
TRBJ2-5 15 TRBV7-2 - TRBD1 CASSPAGQGQETQYF TGTGCCAGCAGCCCCGCGGGACAGGGCCAAGAGACCCAGTACTTC
TRBJ1-6 15 TRBV4-3 - TRBD1 CASSLGQGDKSPLHF TGCGCCAGCAGCCTCGGACAGGGGGATAAGTCACCCCTCCACTTT
TRBJ2-7 14 TRBV7-9 - TRBD2 CASSLVGRAYEQYF TGTGCCAGCAGCTTAGTCGGGAGGGCCTACGAGCAGTACTTC
TRBJ2-3 15 TRBV11-3 - TRBD2 CASSSTSGYTDTQYF TGTGCCAGCAGCTCGACTAGCGGATACACAGATACGCAGTATTTT
TRBJ1-5 13 TRBV12-3/TRBV12-4 few - CASNLGTSQPQHF TGTGCCAGCAACCTAGGGACAAGCCAGCCCCAGCATTTT
TRBJ2-2 14 TRBV29-1 - TRBD2 CSVDFSGTARELFF TGCAGCGTTGATTTTAGCGGGACCGCCAGGGAGCTGTTTTTT
TRBJ1-2 11 TRBV30 many - CVFGGNYGYTF TGTGTCTTCGGGGGTAACTATGGCTACACCTTC
TRBJ1-5 14 TRBV6-5 - - CASSSRYSNQPQHF TGTGCCAGCAGTAGCCGGTATAGCAATCAGCCCCAGCATTTT
TRBJ1-2 15 TRBV19 - - CASSIAQAWNYGYTF TGTGCCAGTAGTATAGCACAGGCTTGGAACTATGGCTACACCTTC